The clone carrying this T cell receptor beta chain has only a few counts. What it binds is not known. This sample stems from a study of T-cell memory formation after mild COVID-19. In the study overall: The TCR clusters were mostly specific to one donor.

Sample barcodes and UMIs were carried by the TCR alpha and TCR beta cDNA libraries that 5'RACE generated with constant-segment primers. TCRdb reanalysed the 5' RACE reads using MiXCR and keeps one entry per CDR3 protein. The table lists about 470,000 distinct CDR3 sequences, around a sixth of them singletons. Findings of the study overall: Chiefly within CM and EM were the contracting CD4+ clones; CD8+ ones were within EMRA.

The clonotype was recovered from an adult woman who had mild COVID-19 (a few samples of this study predate the infection). Cell type and time point are not known. Specimen: PBMCs or a T cell subset sorted from them (not recorded which).

CDR3 sequence reads: CASSLQGAPPNSPLHF. CDR3 DNA: TGTGCCAGCAGCTTACAGGGGGCGCCTCCTAATTCACCCCTCCACTTT. The chain recombines TRBV7-9 with TRBJ1-6, with 8 bases aligning to TRBD1. V gave up 2 bases and J gave up 6 bases; unmatched junction bases: 6. The CDR3 contains 16 residues. Germline CDR1 reads SEHNR; CDR2 reads FQNEAQ (reference sequence).